This T cell receptor beta chain was sequenced during a study of Ad26.COV2.S vaccination and SARS-CoV-2 variants. Study-wide context: Trial arm assignment for the donor was COV1001 Ad26.COV2.S.

Germline V gene lookup returns CDR1 SEHNR and CDR2 FQNEAQ (reference sequence). The junction had 14 bases not matched to a gene; V was cut back by 5 bases and J by 2 bases. The CDR3 runs 18 residues. Repertoires were generated with immunoSEQ multiplex PCR, while TCRdb's copy carries only in-frame clones and drops some. The data hold under 550,000 clones, with about nine tenths observed a single time. General study findings and limits: The authors reported substantial breadth in spike-specific CD8+ and CD4+ T cell responses after vaccination. Vaccine recipients had higher spike-specific TCR breadth than placebo recipients.

On this clone itself: The antigen is not known.

Described treatment: around 19 received Ad26.COV2.S at low or high dose, single or two shots; roughly 5 received placebo; per-sample allocation not given. Material that was analyzed had been drawn on day 63 after the first vaccine or placebo injection. The rearrangement joins TRBV7-9 to TRBJ2-7; 11 bases are shared with TRBD2. This sample comprised peripheral blood, obtained in a trial of Ad26.COV2.S vaccine versus placebo. The sequence came from a person between 18 and 59 years old who received the Ad26.COV2.S COVID-19 vaccine or a placebo. The CDR3 coding sequence is TGTGCCAGCAGCGCTGATGGGACTAGCGGTAAAAATCCCTACGAGCAGTACTTC. Protein product: CASSADGTSGKNPYEQYF.